This TCR beta chain was recovered during a study of T-cell memory formation after mild COVID-19. One entry per CDR3 protein results from TCRdb running MiXCR on the 5' RACE reads. The repertoire consists of fewer than 400,000 distinct CDR3 sequences, with over 10% occurring once and the leading ten covering about 20%. The sample holds many counts of this clonotype. What it binds is not known. The V end was cut by 3 bases, the J end by 7 bases, with 9 bases between. The CDR3 has 11 residues. CDR1 is SQVTM and CDR2 is ANQGSEA in the germline V gene. Study-wide points: Some clones that responded turned up in pre-infection memory, which suggests that cross-reactive memory joined in.

This sequence originates from a man younger than 35 who had mild COVID-19 (a few samples of this study predate the infection). Cell type and time point are not known. What was sequenced was PBMCs or a T cell subset sorted from them (not recorded which). This sequence joins TRBV29-1 and TRBJ1-2; D is uncertain. The CDR3 DNA reads TGCAGCGTTGATGGAGTAATTGGCTACACCTTC. Amino acid sequence: CSVDGVIGYTF.